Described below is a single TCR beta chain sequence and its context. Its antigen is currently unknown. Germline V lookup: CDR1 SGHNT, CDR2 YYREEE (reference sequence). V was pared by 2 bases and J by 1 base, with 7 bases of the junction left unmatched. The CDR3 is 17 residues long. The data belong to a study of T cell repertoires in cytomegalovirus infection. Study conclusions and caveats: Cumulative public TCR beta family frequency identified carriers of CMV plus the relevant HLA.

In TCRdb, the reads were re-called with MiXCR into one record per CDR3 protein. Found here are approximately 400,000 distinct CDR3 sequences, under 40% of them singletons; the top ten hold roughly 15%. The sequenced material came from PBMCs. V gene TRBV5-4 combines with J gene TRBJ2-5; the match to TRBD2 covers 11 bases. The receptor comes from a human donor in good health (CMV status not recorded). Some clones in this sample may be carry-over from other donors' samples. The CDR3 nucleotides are TGTGCCAGCAGCTTTACTAGCGGGGGCTCTGGCCAAGAGACCCAGTACTTC. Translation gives CASSFTSGGSGQETQYF.